One TCR beta chain is described in this entry. Its target is unknown. Other DNA sequences from this sample encode an identical CDR3 as well. The sample belongs to a study of shared clonotypes between healthy human individuals. Study-level points and caveats: Clonotype sharing across a handful of donors was observed for about 4.8% of naive CD4 clonotypes. Larger estimated richness was generally seen in naive subsets than in memory subsets.

TCRdb's copy holds only in-frame clones and misses some; the assay was immunoSEQ multiplex PCR. The sample lists some 580,000 clones, roughly 98% occurring once. Naive CD8 cells, CD45RO-negative and positively selected for CCR7, excluded terminally differentiated effector memory CD45RA+ cells. CDR1 is LNHDA, CDR2 SQIVND, per germline (reference sequence). The CDR3 has 13 residues. V was trimmed by 1 base and J by 4 bases, leaving 8 bases between them. The sample consisted of naive CD8+ T cells sorted from blood. The chain recombines TRBV19 with TRBJ2-7; perhaps TRBD2 as D (6 bases). The sequence was collected from a man younger than 40 in good health. The CDR3 protein is CASSIGGGYEQYF. The CDR3, as DNA: TGTGCCAGTAGTATAGGAGGAGGGTACGAGCAGTACTTC.